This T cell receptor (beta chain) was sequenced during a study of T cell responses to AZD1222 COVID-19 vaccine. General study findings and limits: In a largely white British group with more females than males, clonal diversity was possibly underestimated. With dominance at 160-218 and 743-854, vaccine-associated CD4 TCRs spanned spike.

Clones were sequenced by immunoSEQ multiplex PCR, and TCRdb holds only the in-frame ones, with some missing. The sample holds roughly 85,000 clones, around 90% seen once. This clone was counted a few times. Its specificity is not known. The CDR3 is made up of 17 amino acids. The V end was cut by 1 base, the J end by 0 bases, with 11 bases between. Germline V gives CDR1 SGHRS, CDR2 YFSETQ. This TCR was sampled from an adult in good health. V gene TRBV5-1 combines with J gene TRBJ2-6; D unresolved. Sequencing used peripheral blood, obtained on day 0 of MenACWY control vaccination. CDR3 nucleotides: TGCGCCAGCAGCTTGTTCGCACTAAACTCTGGGGCCAACGTCCTGACTTTC. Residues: CASSLFALNSGANVLTF. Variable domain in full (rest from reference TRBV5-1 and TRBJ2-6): KAGVTQTPRYLIKTRGQQVTLSCSPISGHRSVSWYQQTPGQGLQFLFEYFSETQRNKGNFPGRFSGRQFSNSRSEMNVSTLELGDSALYLCASSLFALNSGANVLTFGAGSRLTVL.